This T cell receptor (beta chain) stems from a study of technical replicates of blood from a handful of donors. The V gene's germline CDR1 is SGHRS and CDR2 YFSETQ. The junction had 6 bases not matched to a gene; V was cut back by 4 bases and J by 2 bases. The length of the CDR3 is 16 residues. Clones were read by immunoSEQ multiplex PCR, and TCRdb kept only the in-frame ones, dropping some. The sample has about 94,000 clones, about 96% seen once. The specimen was T cells isolated from PBMCs. This chain uses TRBV5-1 with TRBJ2-1; 10 nucleotides line up with TRBD2. The sequence came from a human donor in good health. The CDR3 DNA is TGCGCCAGCAGCGGGGGGACTAGCGTGGCCTACAATGAGCAGTTCTTC. Residues: CASSGGTSVAYNEQFF.